This T cell receptor beta chain stems from a study of blood T cell repertoires in COVID-19. Overall study context: In each case, the material was cDNA or gDNA derived from T cells, B-cell-depleted T cells, or PBMCs.

Original processing notes: By means of reference gene primer amplification, nucleated cell counts were estimated. Here immunoSEQ multiplex PCR was the method, and the copy in TCRdb shows in-frame clones only, minus some. That table supplies the V and J calls and clone size; D and trimming were determined from the DNA. The table records around 450,000 clones, approximately 86% of them present only once. There are 13 residues in the CDR3. Per the germline V gene, CDR1 is WNHNN and CDR2 is SYGVQD (reference sequence). V lost 0 bases, J lost 3 bases, and 3 bases lay in between. Sequencing input: PBMCs or T cells enriched from blood (not recorded which). The chain has TRBV10-1 and TRBJ1-3; no definite D call. The receptor was isolated from a woman younger than 35 who had recovered from COVID-19. Written as DNA, the CDR3 is TGCGCCAGCAGTGAGTCCTATGGAAACACCATATATTTT. Residues: CASSESYGNTIYF.